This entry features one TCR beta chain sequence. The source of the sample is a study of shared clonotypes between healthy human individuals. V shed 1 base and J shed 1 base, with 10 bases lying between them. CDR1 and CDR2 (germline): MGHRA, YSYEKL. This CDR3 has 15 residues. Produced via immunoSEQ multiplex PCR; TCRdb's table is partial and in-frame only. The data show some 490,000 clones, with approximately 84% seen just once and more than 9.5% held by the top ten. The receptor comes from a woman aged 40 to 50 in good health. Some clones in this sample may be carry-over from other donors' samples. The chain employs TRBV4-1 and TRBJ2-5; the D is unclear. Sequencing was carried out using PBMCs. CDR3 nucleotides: TGCGCCAGCAGCCAAGTCCCGGCCATCCAAGAGACCCAGTACTTC. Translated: CASSQVPAIQETQYF.